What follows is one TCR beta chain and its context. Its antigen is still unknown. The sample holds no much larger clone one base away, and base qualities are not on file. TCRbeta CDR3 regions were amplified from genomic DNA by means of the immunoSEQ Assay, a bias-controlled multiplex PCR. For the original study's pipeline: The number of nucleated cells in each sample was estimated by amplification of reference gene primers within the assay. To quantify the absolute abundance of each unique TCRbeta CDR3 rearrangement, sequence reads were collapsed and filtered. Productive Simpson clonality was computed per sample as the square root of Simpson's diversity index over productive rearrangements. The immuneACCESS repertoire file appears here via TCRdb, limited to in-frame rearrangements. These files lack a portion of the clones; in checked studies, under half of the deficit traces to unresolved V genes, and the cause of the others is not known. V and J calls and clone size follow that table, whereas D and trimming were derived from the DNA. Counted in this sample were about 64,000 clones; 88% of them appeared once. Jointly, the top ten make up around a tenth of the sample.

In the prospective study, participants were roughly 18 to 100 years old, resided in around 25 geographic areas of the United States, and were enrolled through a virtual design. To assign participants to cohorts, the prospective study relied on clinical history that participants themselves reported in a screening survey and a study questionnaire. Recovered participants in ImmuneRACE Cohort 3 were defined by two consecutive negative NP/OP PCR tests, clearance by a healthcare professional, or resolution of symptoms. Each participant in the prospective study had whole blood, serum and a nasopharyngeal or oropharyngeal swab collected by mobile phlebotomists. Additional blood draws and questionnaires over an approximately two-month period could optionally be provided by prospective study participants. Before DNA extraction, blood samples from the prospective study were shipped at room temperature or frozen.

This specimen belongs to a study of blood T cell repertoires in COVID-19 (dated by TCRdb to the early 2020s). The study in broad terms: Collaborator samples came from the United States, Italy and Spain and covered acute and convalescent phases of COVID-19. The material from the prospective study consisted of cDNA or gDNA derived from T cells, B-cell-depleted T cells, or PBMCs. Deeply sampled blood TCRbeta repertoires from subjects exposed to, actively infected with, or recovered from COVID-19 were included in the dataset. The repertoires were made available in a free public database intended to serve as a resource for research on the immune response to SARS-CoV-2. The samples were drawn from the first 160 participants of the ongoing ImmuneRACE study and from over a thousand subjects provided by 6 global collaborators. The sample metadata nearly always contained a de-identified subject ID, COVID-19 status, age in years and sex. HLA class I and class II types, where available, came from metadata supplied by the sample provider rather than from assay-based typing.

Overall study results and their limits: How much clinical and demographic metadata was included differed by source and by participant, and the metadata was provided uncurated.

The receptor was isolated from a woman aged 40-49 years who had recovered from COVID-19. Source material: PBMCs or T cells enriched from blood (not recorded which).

In nucleotides, the sequence is TGTGCCAGCAGCGTAGCGGGACAGGGGACCGAGTATGGCTACACCTTC. It codes for CASSVAGQGTEYGYTF. This chain joins TRBV9 to TRBJ1-2, and TRBD1 matches 10 of the central bases. V and J are trimmed by 0 bases and 5 bases, and the gene matches miss 7 bases of the junction. Counted from cysteine to phenylalanine, this CDR3 has 16 amino acids. The CDR3 DNA has 48 bases and is translated from base 1. The germline V gene supplies CDR1 SGDLS and CDR2 YYNGEE.